This is a list of T cell receptor beta chains from one sample in a study of T cells in Graves' hyperthyroidism and ophthalmopathy. MiXCR, run by TCRdb on the multiplex PCR reads, gives a single entry per CDR3 protein. The sample lists 89,000 or so distinct CDR3 sequences; roughly 37% were seen once. Sequencing was carried out using peripheral blood or thyroid tissue (not recorded which). These receptors all stem from a woman aged 25 to 39 with Graves' hyperthyroidism. The CDR3 runs from the conserved cysteine through the conserved F or W. A D gene is named only where the DNA matches it firmly. Size values are once, few and many counts, or a class for expanded clones, and some rows have none.

TRBJ1-4	TRBV29-1	once	NA	CSLDGLHEKLFF	TGCAGCTTGGATGGGTTACACGAAAAACTGTTTTTT
TRBJ2-7	TRBV7-8	NA	NA	CASRLGPGPAVYEQYF	TGTGCCAGCCGTCTAGGCCCAGGACCAGCGGTATACGAGCAGTACTTC
TRBJ2-7	TRBV7-2	NA	TRBD2	CASSQQAGESYEQYF	TGTGCCAGCAGCCAACAAGCGGGAGAGAGCTACGAGCAGTACTTC
TRBJ1-6	TRBV9	many	NA	CASSPSGSYNSPLHF	TGTGCCAGCAGCCCTTCGGGCAGTTACAATTCACCCCTCCACTTT
TRBJ2-2	TRBV7-9	NA	NA	CASSLGYGALFF	TGTGCCAGCAGCTTAGGTTACGGGGCGCTGTTTTTT
TRBJ1-2	TRBV20-1	many	NA	CSAHTFNYGYTF	TGCAGTGCGCATACTTTTAACTATGGCTACACCTTC
TRBJ2-7	TRBV20-1	many	TRBD1	CSARDSGQGTYEQYF	TGCAGTGCTAGAGACTCAGGACAGGGAACCTACGAGCAGTACTTC
TRBJ2-3	TRBV28	NA	NA	CASSSAGLSTDTQYF	TGTGCCAGCAGTTCAGCGGGCCTCAGCACAGATACGCAGTATTTT
TRBJ2-7	TRBV20-1	NA	TRBD2	CSASPFSGTREQYF	TGCAGTGCTTCACCCTTTAGCGGGACACGCGAGCAGTACTTC
TRBJ1-4	TRBV10-3	NA	NA	CAISESGYQRDKLFF	TGTGCCATCAGTGAGTCAGGGTACCAGAGGGATAAACTGTTTTTT